The text below deals with one T cell receptor beta chain. The CDR3 is 15 amino acids. Trimming stripped 6 bases from V and 0 bases from J, with 15 bases between. The germline CDR1 and CDR2 sequences are KGHSH and LQKENI. The authors sequenced TCR beta from blood CD8+ and CD4+ T cells. The controls, all healthy donors, were matched for age and sex. The data were obtained in a study of CD8 T cells in Susac syndrome. An amount of RNA that ranged from 0.5 to 1 ug was reverse transcribed with random hexamers. With immunoSEQ multiplex PCR, TCR beta CDR3 was amplified across 54 Vbeta and 13 Jbeta. TCRdb itself ran the immunoSEQ multiplex PCR reads through MiXCR, one entry per CDR3 protein. The profile shows around 130,000 distinct CDR3 sequences, 90% to 95% of them singletons.

Sequencing was performed on CD4+ T cells from PBMCs. The clonotype originates from a human donor in good health. The chain recombines TRBV18 with TRBJ2-7, with a tentative D call TRBD1 (6 bases). CDR3 in amino acids: CASSSLDSHSYEQYF. The CDR3 DNA reads TGTGCCAGCTCGTCTTTGGACAGCCACTCCTACGAGCAGTACTTC. Using reference TRBV18 and TRBJ2-7 for the parts outside the CDR3, the full variable domain is NAGVMQNPRHLVRRRGQEARLRCSPMKGHSHVYWYRQLPEEGLKFMVYLQKENIIDESGMPKERFSAEFPKEGPSILRIQQVVRGDSAAYFCASSSLDSHSYEQYFGPGTRLTVT.